The 9 T cell receptor beta chains listed next were all sequenced from one sample in a study of T cells in Graves' hyperthyroidism and ophthalmopathy. The investigators amplified TCR beta CDR3 regions from RNA transcripts. The study used the HTBI primer set for a first-round RT-PCR of the TCR CDR3. TCRdb passed the multiplex PCR reads through MiXCR, listing each CDR3 protein once. The sample has hundreds of thousands of distinct CDR3 sequences, 35% to 55% seen once. Material for sequencing was peripheral blood or thyroid tissue (not recorded which). The source is a woman aged 18-29 years with Graves' hyperthyroidism.

The chain uses TRBV12-3 or TRBV12-4 and TRBJ1-2, with TRBD1 matching 9 bases. V trimming: 4 bases; J trimming: 6 bases; junction bases outside the gene matches: 3. This CDR3 is 13 amino acids long. As DNA, the CDR3 is TGTGCCAGCAGTTGGACAGGGGCGGATGGCTACACCTTC. As protein: CASSWTGADGYTF.

The gene calls are TRBV20-1 and TRBJ1-3; D possibly corresponds to TRBD1 (6 bases). Germline lookup yields CDR1 DFQATT and CDR2 SNEGSKA (reference sequence). The CDR3 has 15 residues. Trimming took 5 bases from V and 4 from J, leaving 18 bases between them. CDR3 DNA sequence: TGCAGTGCTGGTGGACGGGGGGCGGCCGGAAACACCATATATTTT. Translated, it gives CSAGGRGAAGNTIYF.

As to this clonotype: A much bigger clone sits one base away, suggesting this may be a read error. The CDR3 region has the DNA TGCAGCGTTGATTTCTTTGAGGGCAGGGGCTACACCTTC. Amino acids: CSVDFFEGRGYTF. V and J are TRBV29-1 and TRBJ1-2; the D is unclear. V lost 3 bases and J 8 bases, leaving 16 bases between the germline ends. CDR3 size: 13 residues. The germline CDR1 and CDR2 sequences are SQVTM and ANQGSEA.

This chain joins TRBV7-9 and TRBJ1-1; D ambiguous. CDR3 length: 14 residues. Looked up from germline, CDR1 is SEHNR and CDR2 is FQNEAQ (reference sequence). V was trimmed by 2 bases and J by 3 bases, leaving 10 bases between them. The CDR3 DNA is TGTGCCAGCAGCTTACCCCAGACTTACACTGAAGCTTTCTTT. Its protein is CASSLPQTYTEAFF.

This clonotype was seen a single time. The gene calls are TRBV7-2 and TRBJ1-5, with 8 nucleotides matching TRBD1. The CDR3 has 18 amino acids. CDR1 SGHTA and CDR2 FQGNSA come from the germline V gene. V lost 5 bases and J lost 0; bases outside the gene matches: 12. CDR3 in DNA: TGTGCCAGCAGCCAGGGGACAGGCTACGGTTATAGCAATCAGCCCCAGCATTTT. This codes for CASSQGTGYGYSNQPQHF.

V usage is TRBV2 and J usage is TRBJ2-2, with TRBD1 matching over 11 bases. Germline values: CDR1 SNHLY, CDR2 FYNNEI. The CDR3 contains 18 residues. The ends lost 4 bases at V and 3 bases at J; junction bases unmatched: 10. This CDR3 reads CASSGRGTGGFHTGELFF. CDR3 nucleotide sequence: TGTGCCAGCAGTGGCAGGGGGACAGGGGGATTTCACACCGGGGAGCTGTTTTTT.

The chain combines TRBV7-2 with TRBJ2-7; D may be TRBD1 (5 bases). V shed 2 bases and J shed 9 bases, with 17 bases lying between them. CDR1 is SGHTA and CDR2 is FQGNSA in the germline V gene. The length of the CDR3 is 14 residues. CDR3 amino acids: CASSLKTGGDTQYF. CDR3 nucleotides: TGTGCCAGCAGCTTAAAAACAGGTGGAGATACGCAGTACTTC.

This clonotype was observed many times. The CDR3 DNA follows: TGTGCCATCAGTGAGTCGCGGAGCTCTGGGGCCAACGTCCTGACTTTC. Amino acid sequence: CAISESRSSGANVLTF. The rearrangement joins TRBV10-3 to TRBJ2-6; D gene uncertain. Trimming took off 0 bases at V and 0 bases at J, with 6 bases between the two ends. The CDR3 runs to 16 residues. Germline V gene sequence: CDR1 ENHRY, CDR2 SYGVKD.

This sequence joins TRBV2 and TRBJ1-2; the D gene is possibly TRBD1 (5 bases). With 7 bases removed from V and 3 bases from J, the gap between germline ends came to 9 bases. Per the germline V gene, CDR1 is SNHLY and CDR2 is FYNNEI. The CDR3 is made up of 12 amino acids. CDR3 sequence: CASTPGHYGYTF. CDR3 nucleotides: TGTGCCAGCACCCCAGGGCACTATGGCTACACCTTC.